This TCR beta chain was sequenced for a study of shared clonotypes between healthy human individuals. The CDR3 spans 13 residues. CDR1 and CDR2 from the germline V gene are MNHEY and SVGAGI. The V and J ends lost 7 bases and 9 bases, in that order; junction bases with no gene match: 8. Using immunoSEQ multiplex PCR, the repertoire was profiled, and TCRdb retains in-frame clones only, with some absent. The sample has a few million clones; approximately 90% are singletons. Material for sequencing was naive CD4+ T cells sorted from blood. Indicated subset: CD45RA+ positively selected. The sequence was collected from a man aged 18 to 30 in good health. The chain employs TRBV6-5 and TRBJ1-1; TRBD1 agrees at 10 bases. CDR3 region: CASTRTGGYQAFF. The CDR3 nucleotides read TGTGCCAGCACCCGGACAGGGGGTTACCAAGCTTTCTTT.